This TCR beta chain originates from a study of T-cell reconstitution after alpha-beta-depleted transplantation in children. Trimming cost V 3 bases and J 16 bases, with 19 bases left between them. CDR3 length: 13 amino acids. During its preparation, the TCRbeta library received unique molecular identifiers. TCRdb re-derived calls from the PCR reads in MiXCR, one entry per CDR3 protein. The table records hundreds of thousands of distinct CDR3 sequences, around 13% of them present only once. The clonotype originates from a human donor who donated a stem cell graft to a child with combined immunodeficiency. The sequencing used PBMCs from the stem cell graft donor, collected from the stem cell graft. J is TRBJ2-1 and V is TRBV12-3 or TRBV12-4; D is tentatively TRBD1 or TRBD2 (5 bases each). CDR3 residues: CASSFFFTGTPFF. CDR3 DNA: TGTGCCAGCAGTTTTTTCTTCACGGGGACCCCTTTCTTC.